The clone carrying this TCR beta chain is classed as medium-sized. This sample stems from a study of early T cells in non-severe SARS-CoV-2 infection. Individual cDNA molecules were tagged with unique molecular identifiers, the study reported. From the 5' RACE reads, TCRdb called clonotypes with MiXCR, one entry per CDR3 protein. The sample carries tens of thousands of distinct CDR3 sequences, roughly a sixth recorded once. Germline V lookup: CDR1 DFQATT, CDR2 SNEGSKA (reference sequence). The CDR3 runs 14 residues. With 3 bases removed from V and 2 bases from J, the gap between germline ends came to 14 bases.

The material sequenced was whole blood, taken at baseline. The receptor was isolated from an adult who was a healthcare worker with PCR-confirmed SARS-CoV-2 infection or an uninfected control (not recorded which). The rearrangement links TRBV20-1 to TRBJ2-7; possible D gene TRBD2, 6 bases. The CDR3, as DNA: TGCAGTGCTAGCGGTAGCGGCCAGACCTACGAGCAGTACTTC. It codes for CSASGSGQTYEQYF.